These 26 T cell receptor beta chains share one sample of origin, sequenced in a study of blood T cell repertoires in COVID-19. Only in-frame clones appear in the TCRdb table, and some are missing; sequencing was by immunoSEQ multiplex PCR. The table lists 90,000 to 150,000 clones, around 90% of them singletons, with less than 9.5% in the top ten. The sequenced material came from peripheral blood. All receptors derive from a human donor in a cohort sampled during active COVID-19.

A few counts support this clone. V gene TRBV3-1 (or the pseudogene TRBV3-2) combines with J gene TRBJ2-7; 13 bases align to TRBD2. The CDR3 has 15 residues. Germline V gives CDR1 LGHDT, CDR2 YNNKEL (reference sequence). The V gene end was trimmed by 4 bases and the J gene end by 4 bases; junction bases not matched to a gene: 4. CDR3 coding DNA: TGTGCCAGCAGCCGACCGGGACTAGCGGGATACGAGCAGTACTTC. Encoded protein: CASSRPGLAGYEQYF.

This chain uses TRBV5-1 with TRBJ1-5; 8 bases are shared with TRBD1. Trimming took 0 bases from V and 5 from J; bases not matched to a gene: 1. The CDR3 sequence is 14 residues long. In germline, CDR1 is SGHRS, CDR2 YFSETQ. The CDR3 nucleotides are TGCGCCAGCAGCTTGGAGACAGGGGATCAGCCCCAGCATTTT. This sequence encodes CASSLETGDQPQHF.

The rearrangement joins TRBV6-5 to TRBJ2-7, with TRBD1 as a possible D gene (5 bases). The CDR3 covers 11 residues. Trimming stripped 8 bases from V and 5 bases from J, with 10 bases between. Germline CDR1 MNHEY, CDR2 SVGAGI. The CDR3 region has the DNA TGTGCCAGCTCGCAGGGTCACGAGCAGTACTTC. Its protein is CASSQGHEQYF.

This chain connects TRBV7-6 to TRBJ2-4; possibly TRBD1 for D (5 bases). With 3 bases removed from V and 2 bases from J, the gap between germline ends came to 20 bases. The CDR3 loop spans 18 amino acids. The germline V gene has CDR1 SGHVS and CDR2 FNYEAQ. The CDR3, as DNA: TGTGCCAGCAGCTTCATACAGGTTCTCGTGATATCCAAAAACATTCAGTACTTC. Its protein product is CASSFIQVLVISKNIQYF.

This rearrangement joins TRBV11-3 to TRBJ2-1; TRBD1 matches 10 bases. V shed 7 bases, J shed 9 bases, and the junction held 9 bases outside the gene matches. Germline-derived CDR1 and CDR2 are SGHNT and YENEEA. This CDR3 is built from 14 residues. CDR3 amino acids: CASISGQGIGEQFF. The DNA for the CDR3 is TGTGCCAGCATCTCGGGACAGGGGATCGGTGAGCAGTTCTTC.

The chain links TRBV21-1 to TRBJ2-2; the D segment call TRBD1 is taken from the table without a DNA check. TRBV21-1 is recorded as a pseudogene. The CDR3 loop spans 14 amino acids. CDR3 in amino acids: CASSMGLTTGELFF. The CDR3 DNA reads TGTGCCAGCAGCATGGGGCTAACTACCGGGGAGCTGTTTTTT.

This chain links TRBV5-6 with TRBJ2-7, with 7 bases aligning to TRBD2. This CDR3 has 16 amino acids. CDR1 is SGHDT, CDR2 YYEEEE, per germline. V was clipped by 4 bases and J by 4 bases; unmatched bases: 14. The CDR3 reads CASSRAPGGRPYEQYF. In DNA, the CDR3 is TGTGCCAGCAGCCGCGCCCCCGGCGGGAGACCTTACGAGCAGTACTTC.

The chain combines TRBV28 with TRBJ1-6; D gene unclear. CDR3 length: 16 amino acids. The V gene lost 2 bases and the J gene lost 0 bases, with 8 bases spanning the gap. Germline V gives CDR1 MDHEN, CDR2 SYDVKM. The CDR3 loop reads CASSLLRSSYNSPLHF. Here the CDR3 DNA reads TGTGCCAGCAGTTTACTCCGGAGCTCCTATAATTCACCCCTCCACTTT.

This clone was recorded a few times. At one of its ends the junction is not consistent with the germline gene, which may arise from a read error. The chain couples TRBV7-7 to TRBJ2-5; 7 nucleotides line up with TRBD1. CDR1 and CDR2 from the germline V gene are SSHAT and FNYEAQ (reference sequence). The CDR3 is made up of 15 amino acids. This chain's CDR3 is CASSRSRQGPETQYF. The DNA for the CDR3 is TGTGCTAGCAGCCGATCGCGACAGGGTCCGGAGACCCAGTACTTC.

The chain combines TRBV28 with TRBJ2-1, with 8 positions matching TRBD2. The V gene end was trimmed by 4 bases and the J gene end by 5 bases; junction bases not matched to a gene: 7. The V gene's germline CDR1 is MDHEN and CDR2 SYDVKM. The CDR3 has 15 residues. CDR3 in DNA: TGTGCCAGCAGTTCACTAGCGGAGGTGGACAATGAGCAGTTCTTC. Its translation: CASSSLAEVDNEQFF.

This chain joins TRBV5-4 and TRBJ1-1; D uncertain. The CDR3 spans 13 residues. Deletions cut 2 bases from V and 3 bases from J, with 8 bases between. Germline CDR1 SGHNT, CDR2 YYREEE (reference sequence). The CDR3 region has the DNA TGTGCCAGCAGCTTCCACCGGGACACTGAAGCTTTCTTT. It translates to CASSFHRDTEAFF.

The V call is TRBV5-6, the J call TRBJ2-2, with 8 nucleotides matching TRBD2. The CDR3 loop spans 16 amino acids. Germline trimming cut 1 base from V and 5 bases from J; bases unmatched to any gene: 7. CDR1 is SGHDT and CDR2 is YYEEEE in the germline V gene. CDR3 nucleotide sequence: TGTGCCAGCAGCTTGAGTCCGGGAGGGCCTACCGGGGAGCTGTTTTTT. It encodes CASSLSPGGPTGELFF.

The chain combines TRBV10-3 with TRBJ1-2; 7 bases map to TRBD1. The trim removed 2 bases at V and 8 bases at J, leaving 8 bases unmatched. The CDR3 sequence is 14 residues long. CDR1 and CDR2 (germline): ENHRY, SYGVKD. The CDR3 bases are TGTGCCATCAGTGAGGGCCAGACAGGGCGCGGCTACACCTTC. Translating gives CAISEGQTGRGYTF.

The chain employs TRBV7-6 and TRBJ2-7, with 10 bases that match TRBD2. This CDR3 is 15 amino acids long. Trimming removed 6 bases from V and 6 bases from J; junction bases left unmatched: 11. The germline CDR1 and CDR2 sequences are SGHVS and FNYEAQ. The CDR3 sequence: CASSSPGLATGEQYF. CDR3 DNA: TGTGCCAGCAGTTCACCGGGACTAGCGACGGGCGAGCAGTACTTC.

The CDR3 protein is CARSLGFRGEGQYF. CDR3 nucleotide sequence: TGTGCCAGAAGCTTGGGGTTTCGAGGGGAGGGACAGTACTTC. The chain has TRBV5-3 and TRBJ2-7, with 7 bases lining up with TRBD2. TRBV5-3 is an ORF, and what it does is uncertain. J was trimmed by 10 bases and V by 0 bases; bases with no gene match: 10. The CDR3 has 14 residues.

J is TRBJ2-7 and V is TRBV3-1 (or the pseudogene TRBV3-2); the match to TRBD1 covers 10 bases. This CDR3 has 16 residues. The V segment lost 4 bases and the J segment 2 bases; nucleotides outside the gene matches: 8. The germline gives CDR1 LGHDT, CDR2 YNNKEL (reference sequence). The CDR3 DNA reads TGTGCCAGCAGCCGCCAAAGGGGACAGGGGACCTACGAGCAGTACTTC. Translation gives CASSRQRGQGTYEQYF.

The CDR3 loop reads CASSQDGVAGDFYEQYF. The CDR3 region has the DNA TGTGCCAGCAGCCAAGATGGAGTAGCGGGAGATTTCTACGAGCAGTACTTC. The V and J genes are TRBV3-1 (or the pseudogene TRBV3-2) and TRBJ2-7; TRBD2 matches at 9 bases. CDR1 LGHDT and CDR2 YNNKEL come from the germline V gene (reference sequence). This CDR3 region has 17 residues. Trimming took 0 bases from V and 3 from J; bases not matched to a gene: 9.

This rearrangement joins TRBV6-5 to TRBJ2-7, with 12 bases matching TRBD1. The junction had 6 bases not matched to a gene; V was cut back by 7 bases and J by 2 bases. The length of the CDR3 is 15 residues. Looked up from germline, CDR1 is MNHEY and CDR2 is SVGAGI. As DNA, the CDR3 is TGTGCCAGCATGTGGGGACAGGGGGCCGCCTACGAGCAGTACTTC. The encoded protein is CASMWGQGAAYEQYF.

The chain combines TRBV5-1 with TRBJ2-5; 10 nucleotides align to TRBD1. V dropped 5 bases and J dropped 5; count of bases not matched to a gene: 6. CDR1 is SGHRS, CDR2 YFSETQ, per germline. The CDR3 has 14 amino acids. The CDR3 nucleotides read TGCGCCAGCAGTCGACAGGGGGCAGACGAGACCCAGTACTTC. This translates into CASSRQGADETQYF.

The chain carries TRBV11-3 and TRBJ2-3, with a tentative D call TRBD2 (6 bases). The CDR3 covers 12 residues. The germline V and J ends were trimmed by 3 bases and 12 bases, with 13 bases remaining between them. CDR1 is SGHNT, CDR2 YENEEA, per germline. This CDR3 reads CASSFKGTPQYF. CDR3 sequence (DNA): TGTGCCAGCAGCTTCAAGGGGACTCCCCAGTATTTT. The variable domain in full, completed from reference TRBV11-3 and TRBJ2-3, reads EAGVVQSPRYKIIEKKQPVAFWCNPISGHNTLYWYLQNLGQGPELLIRYENEEAVDDSQLPKDRFSAERLKGVDSTLKIQPAELGDSAVYLCASSFKGTPQYFGPGTRLTVL.

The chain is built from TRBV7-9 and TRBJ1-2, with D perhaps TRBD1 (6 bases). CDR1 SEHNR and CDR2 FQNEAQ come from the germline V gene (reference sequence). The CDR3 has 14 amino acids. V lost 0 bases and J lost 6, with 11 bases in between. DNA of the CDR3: TGTGCCAGCAGCTTAGCGGCAGGGGTAGATGGCTACACCTTC. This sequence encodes CASSLAAGVDGYTF.

CDR3 region: CAATANYGYTF. In nucleotides, the CDR3 is TGTGCCGCGACAGCTAACTATGGCTACACCTTC. The genes are TRBV28 and TRBJ1-2; the D gene is possibly TRBD1 (5 bases). With 11 bases removed from V and 0 bases from J, the gap between germline ends came to 7 bases. The V gene's germline CDR1 is MDHEN and CDR2 SYDVKM. This CDR3 contains 11 residues.

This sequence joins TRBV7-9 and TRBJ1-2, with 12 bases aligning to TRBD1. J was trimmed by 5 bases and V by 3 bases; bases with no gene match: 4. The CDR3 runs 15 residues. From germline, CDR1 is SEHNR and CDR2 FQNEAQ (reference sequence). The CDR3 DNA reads TGTGCCAGCAGCTTGGGACAGGGGGCTAGGTATGGCTACACCTTC. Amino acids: CASSLGQGARYGYTF. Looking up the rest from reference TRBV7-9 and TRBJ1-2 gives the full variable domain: DTGVSQNPRHKITKRGQNVTFRCDPISEHNRLYWYRQTLGQGPEFLTYFQNEAQLEKSRLLSDRFSAERPKGSFSTLEIQRTEQGDSAMYLCASSLGQGARYGYTFGSGTRLTVV.

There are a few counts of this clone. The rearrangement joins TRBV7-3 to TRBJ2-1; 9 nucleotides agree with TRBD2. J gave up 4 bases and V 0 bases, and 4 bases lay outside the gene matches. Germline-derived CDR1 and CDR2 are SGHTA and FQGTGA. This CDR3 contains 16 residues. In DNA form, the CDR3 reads TGTGCCAGCAGCTTAACCCGAGCGGGGGGTTACAATGAGCAGTTCTTC. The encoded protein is CASSLTRAGGYNEQFF. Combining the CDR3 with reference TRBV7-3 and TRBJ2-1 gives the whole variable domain GAGVSQTPSNKVTEKGKYVELRCDPISGHTALYWYRQSLGQGPEFLIYFQGTGAADDSGLPNDRFFAVRPEGSVSTLKIQRTERGDSAVYLCASSLTRAGGYNEQFFGPGTRLTVL.

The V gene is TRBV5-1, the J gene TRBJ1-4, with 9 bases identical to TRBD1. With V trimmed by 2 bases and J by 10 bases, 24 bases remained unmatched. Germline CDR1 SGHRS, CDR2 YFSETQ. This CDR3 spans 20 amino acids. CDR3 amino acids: CASSLDVNRDRVFVGGKLFF. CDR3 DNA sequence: TGCGCCAGCAGCTTAGACGTTAACCGGGACAGGGTGTTTGTTGGTGGAAAACTGTTTTTT.

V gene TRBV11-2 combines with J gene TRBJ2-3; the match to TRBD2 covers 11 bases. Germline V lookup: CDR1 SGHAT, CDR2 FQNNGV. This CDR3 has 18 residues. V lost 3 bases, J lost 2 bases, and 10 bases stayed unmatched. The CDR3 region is CASSFSKGLAAFTDTQYF. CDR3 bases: TGTGCCAGCAGCTTTAGCAAGGGACTAGCGGCCTTCACAGATACGCAGTATTTT.